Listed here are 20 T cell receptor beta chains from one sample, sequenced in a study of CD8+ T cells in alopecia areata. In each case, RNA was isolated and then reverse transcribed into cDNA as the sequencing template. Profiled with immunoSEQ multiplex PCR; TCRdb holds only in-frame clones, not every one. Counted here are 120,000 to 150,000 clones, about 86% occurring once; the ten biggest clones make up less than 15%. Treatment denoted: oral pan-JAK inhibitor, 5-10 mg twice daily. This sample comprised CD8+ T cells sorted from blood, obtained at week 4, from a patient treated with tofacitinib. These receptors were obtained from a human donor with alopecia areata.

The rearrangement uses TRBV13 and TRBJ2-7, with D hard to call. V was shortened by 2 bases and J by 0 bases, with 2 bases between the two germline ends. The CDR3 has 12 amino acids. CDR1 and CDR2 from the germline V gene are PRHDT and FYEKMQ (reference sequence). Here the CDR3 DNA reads TGTGCCAGCAGCTTAACCTCCTACGAGCAGTACTTC. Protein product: CASSLTSYEQYF.

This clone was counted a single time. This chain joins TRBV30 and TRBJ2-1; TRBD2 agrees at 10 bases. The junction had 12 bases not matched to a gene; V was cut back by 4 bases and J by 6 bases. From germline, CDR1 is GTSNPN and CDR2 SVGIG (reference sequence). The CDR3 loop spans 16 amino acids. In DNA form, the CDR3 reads TGTGCCTGGAACAAACCGGTAGCGGGAGGATTCAATGAGCAGTTCTTC. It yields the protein CAWNKPVAGGFNEQFF.

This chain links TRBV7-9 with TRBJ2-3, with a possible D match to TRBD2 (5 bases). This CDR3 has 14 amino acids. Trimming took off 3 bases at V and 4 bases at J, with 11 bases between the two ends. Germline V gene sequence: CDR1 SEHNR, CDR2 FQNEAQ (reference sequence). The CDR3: CASSLLAGPDTQYF. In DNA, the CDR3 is TGTGCCAGCAGCTTGCTCGCGGGTCCAGATACGCAGTATTTT.

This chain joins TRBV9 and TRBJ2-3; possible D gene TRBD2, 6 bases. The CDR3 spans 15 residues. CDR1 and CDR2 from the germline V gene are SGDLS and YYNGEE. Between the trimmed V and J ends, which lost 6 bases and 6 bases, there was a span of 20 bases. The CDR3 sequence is CASTVGGIPSDTQYF. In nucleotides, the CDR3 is TGTGCCAGCACTGTCGGGGGAATCCCCTCCGATACGCAGTATTTT.

In DNA form, the CDR3 reads TGTGCCAGCAGTCTGCCCGGGAGCCCGAACACTGAAGCTTTCTTT. Residues: CASSLPGSPNTEAFF. The genes are TRBV27 and TRBJ1-1; D remains unclear. CDR3 size: 15 residues. Germline V lookup: CDR1 MNHEY, CDR2 SMNVEV (reference sequence). V lost 5 bases and J 1 base, leaving 14 bases between the germline ends.

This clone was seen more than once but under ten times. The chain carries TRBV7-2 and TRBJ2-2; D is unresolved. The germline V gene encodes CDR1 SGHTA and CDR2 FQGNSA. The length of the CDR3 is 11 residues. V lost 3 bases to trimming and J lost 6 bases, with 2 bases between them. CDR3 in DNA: TGTGCCAGCAGCTTGCCCGGGGAGCTGTTTTTT. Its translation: CASSLPGELFF.

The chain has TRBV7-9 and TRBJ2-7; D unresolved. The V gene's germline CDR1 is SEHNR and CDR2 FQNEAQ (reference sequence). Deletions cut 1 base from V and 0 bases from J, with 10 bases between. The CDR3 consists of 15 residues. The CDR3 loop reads CASSLGSESSYEQYF. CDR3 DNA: TGTGCCAGCAGCTTAGGTTCAGAGAGCTCCTACGAGCAGTACTTC.

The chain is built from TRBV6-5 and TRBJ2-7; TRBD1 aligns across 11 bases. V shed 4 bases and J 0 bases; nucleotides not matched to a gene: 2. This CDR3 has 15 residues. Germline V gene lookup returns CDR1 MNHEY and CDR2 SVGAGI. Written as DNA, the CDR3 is TGTGCCAGCAGTTCAGGACAGGGGGCCTCCTACGAGCAGTACTTC. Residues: CASSSGQGASYEQYF.

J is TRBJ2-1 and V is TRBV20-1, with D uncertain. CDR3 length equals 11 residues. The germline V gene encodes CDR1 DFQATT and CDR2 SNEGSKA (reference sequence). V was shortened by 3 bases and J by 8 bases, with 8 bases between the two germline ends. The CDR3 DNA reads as TGCAGTGCTAGTCACGGTTATGAGCAGTTCTTC. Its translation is CSASHGYEQFF.

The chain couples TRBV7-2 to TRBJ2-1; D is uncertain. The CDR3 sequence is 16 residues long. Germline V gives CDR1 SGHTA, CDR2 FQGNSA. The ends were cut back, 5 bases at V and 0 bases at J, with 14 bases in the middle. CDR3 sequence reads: CASSDFRQSSYNEQFF. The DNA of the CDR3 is TGTGCCAGCAGCGACTTCAGGCAGAGCTCCTACAATGAGCAGTTCTTC.

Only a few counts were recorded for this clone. CDR3 region: CASRGGDTQYF. DNA of the CDR3: TGTGCCAGCCGCGGGGGAGATACGCAGTATTTT. This chain links TRBV7-9 with TRBJ2-3, with 7 positions matching TRBD2. Germline V gene sequence: CDR1 SEHNR, CDR2 FQNEAQ (reference sequence). J was trimmed by 5 bases and V by 8 bases; bases with no gene match: 1. The CDR3 is made up of 11 amino acids.

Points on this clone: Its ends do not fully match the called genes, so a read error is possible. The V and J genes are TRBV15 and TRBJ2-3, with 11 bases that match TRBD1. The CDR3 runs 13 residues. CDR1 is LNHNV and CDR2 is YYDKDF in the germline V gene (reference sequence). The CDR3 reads CATSGDRGNDRDF. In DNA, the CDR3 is TGTGCCACCTCGGGGGACAGGGGGAATGACAGGGATTTT.

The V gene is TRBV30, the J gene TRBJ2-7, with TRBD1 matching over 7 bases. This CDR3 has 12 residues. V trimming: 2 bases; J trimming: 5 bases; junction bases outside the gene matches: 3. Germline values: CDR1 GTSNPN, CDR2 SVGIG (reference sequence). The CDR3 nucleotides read TGTGCCTGGAGTCCCGACAGGGACGAGCAGTACTTC. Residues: CAWSPDRDEQYF.

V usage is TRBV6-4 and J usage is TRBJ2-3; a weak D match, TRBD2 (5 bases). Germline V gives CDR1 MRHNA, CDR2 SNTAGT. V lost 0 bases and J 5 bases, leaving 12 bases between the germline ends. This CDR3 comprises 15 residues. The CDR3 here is CASSDSAAAGDTQYF. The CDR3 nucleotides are TGTGCCAGCAGTGACTCAGCGGCGGCGGGAGATACGCAGTATTTT.

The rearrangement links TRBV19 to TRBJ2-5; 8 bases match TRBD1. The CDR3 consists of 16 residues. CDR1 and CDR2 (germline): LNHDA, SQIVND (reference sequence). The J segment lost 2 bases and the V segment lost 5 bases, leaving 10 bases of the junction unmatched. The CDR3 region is CASSSPSQGVQETQYF. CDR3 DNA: TGTGCCAGTAGTTCGCCCTCACAGGGGGTACAAGAGACCCAGTACTTC.

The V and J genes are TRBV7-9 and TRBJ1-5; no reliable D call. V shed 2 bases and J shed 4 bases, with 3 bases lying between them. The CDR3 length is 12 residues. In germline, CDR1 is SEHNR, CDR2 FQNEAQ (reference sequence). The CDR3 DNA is TGTGCCAGCAGCTTAATGAATCAGCCCCAGCATTTT. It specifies CASSLMNQPQHF.

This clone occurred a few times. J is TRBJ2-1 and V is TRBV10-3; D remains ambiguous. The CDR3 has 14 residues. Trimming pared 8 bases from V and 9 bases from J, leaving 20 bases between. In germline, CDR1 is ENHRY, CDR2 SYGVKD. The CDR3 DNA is TGTGCCATCTCTGCCCCCGGGCCTGTAAGTGAGCAGTTCTTC. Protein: CAISAPGPVSEQFF.

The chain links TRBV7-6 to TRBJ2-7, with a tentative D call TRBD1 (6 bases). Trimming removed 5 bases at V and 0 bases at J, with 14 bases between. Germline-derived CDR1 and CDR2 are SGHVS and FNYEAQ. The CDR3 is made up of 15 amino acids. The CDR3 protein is CASSRGQSSSYEQYF. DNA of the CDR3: TGTGCCAGCAGCCGAGGACAGTCGAGCTCCTACGAGCAGTACTTC. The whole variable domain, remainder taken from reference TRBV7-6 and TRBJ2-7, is GAGVSQSPRYKVTKRGQDVALRCDPISGHVSLYWYRQALGQGPEFLTYFNYEAQQDKSGLPNDRFSAERPEGSISTLTIQRTEQRDSAMYRCASSRGQSSSYEQYFGPGTRLTVT.

The CDR3 bases are TGCAGCGTTGAATCGGACAGGTCTTACGAGCAGTACTTC. Protein: CSVESDRSYEQYF. The chain couples TRBV29-1 to TRBJ2-7, with 7 bases fitting TRBD1. CDR1 is SQVTM, CDR2 ANQGSEA, per germline. With V trimmed by 2 bases and J by 4 bases, 5 bases remained unmatched. This CDR3 contains 13 residues.

In DNA form, the CDR3 reads TGCAGCGTTGTTACCATCCACGAGCAGTACTTC. This codes for CSVVTIHEQYF. The chain combines TRBV29-1 with TRBJ2-7; D ambiguous. Germline CDR1 and CDR2: SQVTM and ANQGSEA. Trimming took off 4 bases at V and 5 bases at J, with 9 bases between the two ends. The CDR3 is made up of 11 amino acids.